This TCR beta chain is from a study of T cells in localized non-small cell lung cancer. Note on this clone: The antigen remains unidentified.

Study-level points and caveats: Uninvolved neighboring lung showed the greatest T cell clonality, exceeding tumor. Greater T cell density in blood accompanied longer overall survival. Appearance in adjacent lung was seen for a median around 61 of the top 100 tumor clones. Heterogeneity cannot be ruled out, as sequencing used one tumor region only.

Assay used: immunoSEQ multiplex PCR; TCRdb lists only in-frame clones, some missing. The sample carries under 30,000 clones, 70% to 90% recorded once. Sequences were derived from peripheral blood, sampled before any cancer treatment. The receptor's source is a female donor aged 60 or older with stage I lung adenocarcinoma.

The CDR3 region is CSVDPDSTDTQYF. CDR3 bases: TGCAGCGTTGACCCGGACAGCACAGATACGCAGTATTTT. The chain combines TRBV29-1 with TRBJ2-3; D ambiguous. This CDR3 is 13 amino acids long. Looked up from germline, CDR1 is SQVTM and CDR2 is ANQGSEA. The germline V and J ends were trimmed by 3 bases and 0 bases, with 7 bases remaining between them.